In its sample, the clone carrying this TCR beta chain was seen once. Its antigen remains unknown. The sample is drawn from a study of cytomegalovirus exposure and HLA in healthy donors. Trimming left V 5 bases short and J 2 bases short, with 19 bases between. The CDR3 covers 17 residues. In germline, CDR1 is SGHVS, CDR2 FNYEAQ. This PCR relied on a set of 60 Vbeta primers and 13 Jbeta primers. Sequenced by immunoSEQ multiplex PCR; TCRdb stores in-frame clones only, minus some. This table has tens of thousands of clones, 65% appearing once. Findings and limits, study-wide: Judged likely to be a sequencing artifact was a cluster of highly shared sequence variants.

The sample was PBMCs. The V gene is TRBV7-6, the J gene TRBJ1-5, with TRBD1 as a possible D gene (6 bases). The clonotype was recovered from a woman in her fifties or sixties in good health and CMV-seropositive. The CDR3 nucleotides are TGTGCCAGCAGCCCCTTGACAGGCCAAGGGGGCAATCAGCCCCAGCATTTT. It is translated as CASSPLTGQGGNQPQHF.